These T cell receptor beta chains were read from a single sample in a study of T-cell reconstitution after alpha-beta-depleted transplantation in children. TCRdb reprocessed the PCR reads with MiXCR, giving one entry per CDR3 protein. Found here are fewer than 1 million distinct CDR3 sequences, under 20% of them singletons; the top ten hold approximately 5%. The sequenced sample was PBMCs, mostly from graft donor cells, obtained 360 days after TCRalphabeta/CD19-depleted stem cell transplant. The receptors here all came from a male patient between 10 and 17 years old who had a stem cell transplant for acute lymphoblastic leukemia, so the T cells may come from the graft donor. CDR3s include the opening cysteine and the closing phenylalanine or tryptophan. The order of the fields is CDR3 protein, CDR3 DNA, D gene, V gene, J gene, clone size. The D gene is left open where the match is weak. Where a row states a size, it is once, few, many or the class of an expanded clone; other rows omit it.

CASRGRDRVNTGELFF	TGTGCCAGCAGGGGCCGGGACAGAGTGAACACCGGGGAGCTGTTTTTT	TRBD1	TRBV12-3/TRBV12-4	TRBJ2-2	.
CASSPPPRTDTQYF	TGTGCCAGCTCACCACCCCCTCGCACAGATACGCAGTATTTT	.	TRBV18	TRBJ2-3	few
CATSVSSHGQKFF	TGTGCCACCAGTGTCTCTTCTCACGGACAGAAGTTCTTC	.	TRBV24-1	TRBJ2-1	few
CASSLFGQGAGGYTF	TGTGCCAGCAGCTTATTTGGACAGGGGGCGGGTGGCTACACCTTC	TRBD1	TRBV7-2	TRBJ1-2	few
CASSLGTGPMNEQFF	TGTGCCAGCAGCTTGGGGACCGGACCTATGAATGAGCAGTTCTTC	.	TRBV7-2	TRBJ2-1	.
CASRVYEQYF	TGTGCCAGCAGGGTCTACGAGCAGTACTTC	.	TRBV3-1	TRBJ2-7	many
CASSYRTVDTEAFF	TGTGCCAGCAGTTACAGGACGGTCGACACTGAAGCTTTCTTT	.	TRBV6-5	TRBJ1-1	.
CASSYIANPYNEQFF	TGTGCCAGCAGTTATATAGCTAACCCTTACAATGAGCAGTTCTTC	.	TRBV6-5	TRBJ2-1	.
CASSPVAGFGYTF	TGTGCCAGCAGCCCCGTGGCGGGGTTTGGCTACACCTTC	.	TRBV7-6	TRBJ1-2	.
CAILKRERGNEQFF	TGTGCCATCCTTAAGCGGGAGAGGGGCAATGAGCAGTTCTTC	TRBD2	TRBV5-8	TRBJ2-1	few
CASSRWTSASTDTQYF	TGCGCCAGCAGCAGATGGACTAGCGCGAGCACAGATACGCAGTATTTT	TRBD2	TRBV5-1	TRBJ2-3	many
CASSHNGASMGSGKLFF	TGCGCCAGCAGCCATAACGGAGCCAGCATGGGTAGCGGAAAACTGTTTTTT	.	TRBV4-1	TRBJ1-4	few
CASSYSHEGWGDTQYF	TGTGCCAGCAGTTACTCCCACGAGGGTTGGGGAGATACGCAGTATTTT	.	TRBV6-5	TRBJ2-3	few
CASSLRVAGVSNEQYF	TGTGCCAGCAGTTTAAGAGTAGCGGGAGTATCAAACGAGCAGTACTTC	TRBD2	TRBV12-3/TRBV12-4	TRBJ2-7	many
CASSYGTKGGYTF	TGTGCCAGCAGTTACGGCACTAAAGGGGGCTACACCTTC	.	TRBV6-5	TRBJ1-2	.
CASQVRGRVIDTQYF	TGTGCCAGCCAGGTTCGCGGGAGGGTGATAGATACGCAGTATTTT	TRBD2	TRBV6-2/TRBV6-3	TRBJ2-3	.
CASGILGAGNTIYF	TGTGCCAGCGGGATCCTTGGGGCTGGAAACACCATATATTTT	.	TRBV7-9	TRBJ1-3	.
CASSQHLFTYEQYF	TGTGCCAGCAGCCAACATCTATTTACCTACGAGCAGTACTTC	.	TRBV7-9	TRBJ2-7	many
CASSLHSGASSYEQYF	TGTGCCAGCAGTTTACACTCAGGGGCTAGCTCCTACGAGCAGTACTTC	.	TRBV27	TRBJ2-7	.
CASSSIGGRAEAFF	TGTGCCAGCAGCTCTATCGGGGGCAGAGCTGAAGCTTTCTTT	.	TRBV11-2	TRBJ1-1	.
CASSVRGRSNTEAFF	TGCGCCAGCAGCGTACGAGGACGGTCTAACACTGAAGCTTTCTTT	.	TRBV5-1	TRBJ1-1	few
CASSFTGGEQPQHF	TGTGCCAGCAGCTTTACAGGAGGGGAACAGCCCCAGCATTTT	.	TRBV7-9	TRBJ1-5	.
CSVDRSSGLKNTQYF	TGCAGCGTTGACCGGTCCTCCGGGCTGAAAAATACGCAGTATTTT	.	TRBV29-1	TRBJ2-3	few
CATSRDLTGTYEQYF	TGTGCCACCAGCAGAGACCTGACAGGGACGTACGAGCAGTACTTC	TRBD1	TRBV15	TRBJ2-7	.
CASSYGGHYGYTF	TGTGCCAGCAGTTACGGAGGGCACTATGGCTACACCTTC	.	TRBV6-5	TRBJ1-2	.
CASSWRDSQETQYF	TGCGCCAGCAGCTGGAGGGACTCCCAAGAGACCCAGTACTTC	.	TRBV5-1	TRBJ2-5	.
CSVGENQAVAFF	TGCAGCGTCGGGGAAAACCAGGCGGTTGCTTTCTTT	.	TRBV29-1	TRBJ1-1	.
CASSLWEGYEQYF	TGTGCCAGCAGCTTATGGGAGGGTTACGAGCAGTACTTC	TRBD2	TRBV7-3	TRBJ2-7	few
CASSLVASGERQFF	TGCGCCAGCAGCTTGGTTGCTAGCGGGGAGAGACAGTTCTTC	TRBD2	TRBV5-1	TRBJ2-1	few
CASNLERESEQFF	TGCGCCAGCAATCTCGAGCGGGAGAGTGAGCAGTTCTTC	TRBD2	TRBV4-1	TRBJ2-1	.
CASSTGLADSYEQYF	TGTGCCAGCAGTACCGGTCTAGCAGATTCCTACGAGCAGTACTTC	.	TRBV12-3/TRBV12-4	TRBJ2-7	few
CASSLYPTSGNYNEQFF	TGCGCCAGCAGCTTGTACCCCACTAGCGGTAACTACAATGAGCAGTTCTTC	TRBD2	TRBV5-1	TRBJ2-1	.
CAINSGPNEKLFF	TGTGCCATCAATTCTGGGCCTAATGAAAAACTGTTTTTT	.	TRBV10-3	TRBJ1-4	few
CSARTSGSFNEQYF	TGCAGCGCACGGACTAGCGGGAGCTTCAACGAGCAGTACTTC	TRBD2	TRBV29-1	TRBJ2-7	.
CASSQESLTGPGDTQYF	TGCGCCAGCAGCCAAGAAAGTCTCACTGGACCTGGTGATACGCAGTATTTT	.	TRBV4-1	TRBJ2-3	few
CASRRQGAGVNTEAFF	TGTGCCAGTAGACGACAGGGGGCAGGGGTGAACACTGAAGCTTTCTTT	TRBD1	TRBV19	TRBJ1-1	.
CSVDRGNLDTQYF	TGCAGCGTTGACAGGGGGAACTTGGATACGCAGTATTTT	TRBD1	TRBV29-1	TRBJ2-3	few
CASSYRDSTYEQYF	TGCGCCAGCAGCTACCGGGACAGCACCTACGAGCAGTACTTC	TRBD1	TRBV5-1	TRBJ2-7	few
CSASDENLYEQYF	TGCAGTGCCTCGGACGAGAACCTGTACGAGCAGTACTTC	.	TRBV20-1	TRBJ2-7	.
CATSVGGTQETQYF	TGTGCCACCAGTGTGGGCGGGACCCAAGAGACCCAGTACTTC	.	TRBV24-1	TRBJ2-5	.
CASSLPGPHTEAFF	TGTGCCAGCAGCTTGCCGGGTCCCCACACTGAAGCTTTCTTT	.	TRBV7-9	TRBJ1-1	.
CASTGSTTGPSRAGELFF	TGCGCCAGCACCGGTAGCACTACAGGGCCCTCGAGGGCCGGGGAGCTGTTTTTT	.	TRBV5-1	TRBJ2-2	.
CASSPRLVAGELFF	TGCGCCAGCAGCCCACGCCTGGTGGCCGGGGAGCTGTTTTTT	.	TRBV4-1	TRBJ2-2	.
CASSVRRSNTGELFF	TGTGCCAGCAGCGTGAGGCGTTCGAACACCGGGGAGCTGTTTTTT	.	TRBV9	TRBJ2-2	.
CASSPNGGPYEQYF	TGTGCCAGCTCACCGAATGGGGGTCCCTACGAGCAGTACTTC	.	TRBV18	TRBJ2-7	.